A selection of T cell receptor beta chains follows, all from one sample in a study of blood T cell repertoires in COVID-19. Method: immunoSEQ multiplex PCR; TCRdb's copy keeps in-frame clones and lacks some. The data show roughly 440,000 clones, about nine tenths seen once. What was sequenced was peripheral blood. These receptors all stem from a woman between 45 and 65 years old with COVID-19, enrolled during active disease. The CDR3 runs from the conserved cysteine through the conserved F or W. A D gene is named only where the DNA matches it firmly. The size of a clone is reported for some rows only, either as once, few or many, or as a class for expanded clones.

CASSFWTSGGAWQFF,TGTGCCAGCAGCTTCTGGACTAGCGGGGGGGCGTGGCAGTTCTTC,TRBV13,TRBJ2-1,15,.,TRBD2
CASSGGTELFF,TGCGCCAGCAGCGGGGGGACGGAACTGTTTTTT,TRBV5-1,TRBJ1-4,11,.,.
CASSPSGGGADTQYF,TGTGCCAGCAGCCCCTCGGGCGGGGGTGCAGATACGCAGTATTTT,TRBV9,TRBJ2-3,15,once,TRBD2
CASSHGGASVVFF,TGTGCCAGCAGCCATGGGGGGGCGAGTGTTGTGTTCTTC,TRBV3-1/TRBV3-2,TRBJ2-1,13,.,.
CASSELQTYEQYF,TGTGCCAGCAGTGAGTTGCAGACCTACGAGCAGTACTTC,TRBV2,TRBJ2-7,13,.,.
CASSQGQGSGYEQYF,TGTGCCAGCAGCCAAGGACAGGGATCTGGCTACGAGCAGTACTTC,TRBV3-1/TRBV3-2,TRBJ2-7,15,.,TRBD1
CASSLARLKNTEAFF,TGTGCCAGCAGCTTAGCCAGGTTGAAAAACACTGAAGCTTTCTTT,TRBV11-2,TRBJ1-1,15,.,.
CATSSGGASYNEQFF,TGTGCCACCAGCAGCGGGGGGGCCTCCTACAATGAGCAGTTCTTC,TRBV15,TRBJ2-1,15,.,TRBD2
CASSVMWGGGEQFF,TGTGCCAGCAGCGTAATGTGGGGGGGAGGTGAGCAGTTCTTC,TRBV9,TRBJ2-1,14,.,TRBD2
CASSPTGQGGTEAFF,TGTGCCAGCTCACCAACGGGACAGGGGGGGACTGAAGCTTTCTTT,TRBV18,TRBJ1-1,15,.,TRBD1